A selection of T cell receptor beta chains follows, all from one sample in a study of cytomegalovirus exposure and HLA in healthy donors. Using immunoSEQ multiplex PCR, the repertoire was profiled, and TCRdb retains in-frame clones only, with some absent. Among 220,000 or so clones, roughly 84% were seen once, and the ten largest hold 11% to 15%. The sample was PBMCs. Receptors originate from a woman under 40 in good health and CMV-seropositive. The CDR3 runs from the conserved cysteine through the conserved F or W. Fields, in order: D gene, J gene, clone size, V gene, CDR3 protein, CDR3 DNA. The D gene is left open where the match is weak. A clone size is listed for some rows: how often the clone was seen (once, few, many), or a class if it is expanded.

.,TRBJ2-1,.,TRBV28,CASRRDSYNEQFF,TGTGCCAGCAGGCGGGACTCGTACAATGAGCAGTTCTTC
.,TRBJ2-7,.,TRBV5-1,CASSFRDGNSYEQYF,TGCGCCAGCAGCTTCCGGGACGGAAACTCCTACGAGCAGTACTTC
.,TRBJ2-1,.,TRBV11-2,CASSLSRVPGKNEQFF,TGTGCCAGCAGCTTAAGTAGGGTTCCTGGGAAGAATGAGCAGTTCTTC
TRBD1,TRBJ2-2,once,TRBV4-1,CASSPPSGQDTGELFF,TGCGCCAGCAGCCCCCCATCAGGACAGGATACCGGGGAGCTGTTTTTT
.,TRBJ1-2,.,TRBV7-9,CATVSDTLVYGYTF,TGTGCCACCGTTTCCGACACGTTAGTCTATGGCTACACCTTC
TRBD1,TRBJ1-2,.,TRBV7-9,CASSLSAGTGYGYTF,TGTGCCAGCAGCTTATCGGCCGGGACAGGGTATGGCTACACCTTC
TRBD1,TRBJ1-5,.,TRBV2,CASSNGQGNQPQHF,TGTGCCAGCAGTAACGGACAGGGAAATCAGCCCCAGCATTTT
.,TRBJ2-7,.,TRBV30,CAWSVAGEYEQYF,TGTGCCTGGAGTGTAGCAGGGGAGTACGAGCAGTACTTC
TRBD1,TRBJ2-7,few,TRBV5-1,CASRPDPGGTTYEQYF,TGCGCCAGCCGCCCGGACCCAGGGGGTACTACCTACGAGCAGTACTTC
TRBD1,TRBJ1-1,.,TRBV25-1,CASSVLLGQGAYNTEAFF,TGTGCCAGCAGTGTACTTCTTGGACAGGGGGCATATAACACTGAAGCTTTCTTT
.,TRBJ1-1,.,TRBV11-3,CASSLSRGYTEAFF,TGTGCCAGCAGCCTAAGCCGGGGGTACACTGAAGCTTTCTTT
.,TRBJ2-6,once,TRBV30,CAWRVGWGLGSGANVLTF,TGTGCCTGGAGAGTAGGGTGGGGTCTGGGCTCTGGGGCCAACGTCCTGACTTTC
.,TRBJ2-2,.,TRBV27,CASSLRNAGELFF,TGTGCCAGCAGTTTACGGAACGCCGGGGAGCTGTTTTTT
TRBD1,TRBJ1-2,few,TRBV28,CASSSFRQGAGYGYTF,TGTGCCAGCAGTTCATTCCGACAGGGGGCGGGATATGGCTACACCTTC
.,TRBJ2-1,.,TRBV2,CASRQGLNNEQFF,TGTGCCAGCAGACAGGGACTGAACAATGAGCAGTTCTTC
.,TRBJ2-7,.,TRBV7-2,CASSLSGRIHEQYF,TGTGCCAGCAGTCTTAGCGGACGAATTCACGAGCAGTACTTC
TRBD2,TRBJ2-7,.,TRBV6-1,CASSGGSGRAPYEQYF,TGTGCCAGCAGTGGGGGTAGCGGGAGGGCCCCCTACGAGCAGTACTTC
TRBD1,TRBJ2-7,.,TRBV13,CASSPGTGLGGEQYF,TGTGCCAGCAGCCCCGGGACAGGGCTTGGGGGCGAGCAGTACTTC
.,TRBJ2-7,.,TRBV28,CASRRQDLSYEQYF,TGTGCCAGCAGACGACAGGACCTGTCCTACGAGCAGTACTTC
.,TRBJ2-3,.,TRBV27,CASSWTGGGLAGKPDTQYF,TGTGCCAGCAGCTGGACAGGGGGCGGACTAGCGGGAAAGCCAGATACGCAGTATTTT
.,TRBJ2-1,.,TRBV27,CASSLGGGINEQFF,TGTGCCAGCAGTTTAGGCGGCGGGATCAATGAGCAGTTCTTC
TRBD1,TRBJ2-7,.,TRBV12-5,CASGLDTGTGRYEQYF,TGTGCTAGTGGTTTGGACACAGGGACAGGGAGGTACGAGCAGTACTTC
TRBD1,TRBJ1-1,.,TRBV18,CASSPRQGEANTEAFF,TGTGCCAGCTCACCTAGACAGGGGGAGGCGAACACTGAAGCTTTCTTT
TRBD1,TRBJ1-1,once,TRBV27,CASSPPVTGVDTEAFF,TGTGCCAGCAGTCCCCCCGTGACAGGGGTAGACACTGAAGCTTTCTTT
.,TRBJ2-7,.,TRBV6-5,CASSYERHPFYEQYF,TGTGCCAGCAGTTACGAGCGGCATCCTTTCTACGAGCAGTACTTC
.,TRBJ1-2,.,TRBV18,CASSPPVGHYGYTF,TGTGCCAGCTCACCACCGGTAGGGCACTATGGCTACACCTTC
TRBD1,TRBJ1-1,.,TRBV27,CASSLGQGLGAFF,TGTGCCAGCAGTTTGGGACAGGGATTAGGAGCTTTCTTT
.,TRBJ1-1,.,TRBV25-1,CASSSGTSTAEAFF,TGTGCCAGCAGTTCTGGGACAAGTACAGCCGAAGCTTTCTTT
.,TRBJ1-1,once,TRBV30,CAWSRELDGAFF,TGTGCCTGGAGTAGGGAACTCGATGGCGCTTTCTTT
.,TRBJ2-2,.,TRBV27,CASSFRVGELFF,TGTGCCAGCAGTTTTAGGGTCGGGGAGCTGTTTTTT
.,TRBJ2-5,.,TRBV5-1,CASGLSRRELETQYF,TGCGCCAGCGGGCTATCCCGAAGGGAGCTGGAGACCCAGTACTTC
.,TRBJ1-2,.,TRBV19,CATGTDNISGYTF,TGTGCCACCGGGACCGACAATATAAGTGGCTACACCTTC
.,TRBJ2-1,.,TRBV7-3,CASSLNSGGGSQDEQFF,TGTGCCAGCAGCTTAAATTCCGGGGGCGGGAGTCAGGATGAGCAGTTCTTC
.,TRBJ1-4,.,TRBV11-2,CASSLGYRAANEKLFF,TGTGCCAGCAGCTTAGGGTACAGGGCGGCTAATGAAAAACTGTTTTTT
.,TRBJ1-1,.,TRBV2,CASIGQMNTEAFF,TGTGCCAGCATCGGACAGATGAACACTGAAGCTTTCTTT
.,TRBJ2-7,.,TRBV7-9,CASTYPVGDTYEQYF,TGTGCCAGCACCTATCCCGTGGGGGATACCTACGAGCAGTACTTC
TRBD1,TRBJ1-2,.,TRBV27,CASSTPGQDLYGYTF,TGTGCCAGCAGTACCCCGGGACAGGACCTCTATGGCTACACCTTC
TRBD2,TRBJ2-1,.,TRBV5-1,CASSLSTSGLEYNEQFF,TGCGCCAGCAGCTTGTCGACTAGCGGGTTGGAGTACAATGAGCAGTTCTTC
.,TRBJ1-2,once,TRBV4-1,CASSLKDLLLGQSGYGYTF,TGCGCCAGCAGCCTGAAAGACCTTTTACTTGGGCAGTCGGGCTATGGCTACACCTTC
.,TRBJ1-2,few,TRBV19,CASSLERGDYGYTF,TGTGCCAGTAGTTTGGAGAGGGGCGATTATGGCTACACCTTC
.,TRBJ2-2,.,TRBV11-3,CASSLAGELFF,TGTGCCAGCAGCCTGGCCGGGGAGCTGTTTTTT
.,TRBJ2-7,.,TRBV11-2,CASTPTQFYEQYF,TGTGCCAGCACCCCGACCCAGTTTTACGAGCAGTACTTC
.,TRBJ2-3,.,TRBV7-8,CASSLAREEDTQYF,TGTGCCAGCAGCTTAGCGAGGGAGGAAGATACGCAGTATTTT
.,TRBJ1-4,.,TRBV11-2,CASSLAPAVNEKLFF,TGTGCCAGCAGCTTAGCCCCGGCGGTAAATGAAAAACTGTTTTTT
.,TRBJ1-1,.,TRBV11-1,CASSLSPFTEAFF,TGTGCCAGCAGCTTAAGTCCGTTCACTGAAGCTTTCTTT
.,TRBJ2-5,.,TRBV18,CASSPLDLLGRETQYF,TGTGCCAGCTCACCCCTAGACCTGTTGGGGCGGGAGACCCAGTACTTC
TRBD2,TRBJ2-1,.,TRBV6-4,CASKLAGDAGEQFF,TGTGCCAGTAAGCTAGCGGGAGATGCTGGTGAGCAGTTCTTC
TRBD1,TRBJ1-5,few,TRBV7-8,CASSSYRAGQFSNQPQHF,TGTGCCAGCAGCTCCTACCGAGCGGGACAGTTTAGTAATCAGCCCCAGCATTTT
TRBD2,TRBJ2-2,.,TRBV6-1,CASSEARLAGTGELFF,TGTGCCAGCAGTGAAGCGCGGCTAGCGGGAACCGGGGAGCTGTTTTTT
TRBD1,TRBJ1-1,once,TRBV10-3,CAIGRRQGNTEAFF,TGTGCCATCGGACGAAGACAGGGGAACACTGAAGCTTTCTTT